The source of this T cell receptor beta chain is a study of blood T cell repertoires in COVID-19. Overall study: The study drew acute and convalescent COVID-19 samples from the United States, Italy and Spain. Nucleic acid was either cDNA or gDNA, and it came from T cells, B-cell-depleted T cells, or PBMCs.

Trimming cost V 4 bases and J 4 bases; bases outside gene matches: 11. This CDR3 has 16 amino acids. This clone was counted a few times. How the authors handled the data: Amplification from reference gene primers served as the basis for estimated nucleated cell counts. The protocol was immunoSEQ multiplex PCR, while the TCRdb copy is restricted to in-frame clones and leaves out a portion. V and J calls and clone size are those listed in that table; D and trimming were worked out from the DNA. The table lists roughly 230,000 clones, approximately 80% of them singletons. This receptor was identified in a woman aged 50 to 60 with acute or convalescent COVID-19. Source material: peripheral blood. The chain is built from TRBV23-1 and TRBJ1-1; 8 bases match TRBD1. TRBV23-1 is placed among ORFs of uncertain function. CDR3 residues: CASSRGQGSLCTEAFF. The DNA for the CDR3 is TGCGCCAGCAGTCGCGGACAGGGTTCGCTATGCACTGAAGCTTTCTTT.